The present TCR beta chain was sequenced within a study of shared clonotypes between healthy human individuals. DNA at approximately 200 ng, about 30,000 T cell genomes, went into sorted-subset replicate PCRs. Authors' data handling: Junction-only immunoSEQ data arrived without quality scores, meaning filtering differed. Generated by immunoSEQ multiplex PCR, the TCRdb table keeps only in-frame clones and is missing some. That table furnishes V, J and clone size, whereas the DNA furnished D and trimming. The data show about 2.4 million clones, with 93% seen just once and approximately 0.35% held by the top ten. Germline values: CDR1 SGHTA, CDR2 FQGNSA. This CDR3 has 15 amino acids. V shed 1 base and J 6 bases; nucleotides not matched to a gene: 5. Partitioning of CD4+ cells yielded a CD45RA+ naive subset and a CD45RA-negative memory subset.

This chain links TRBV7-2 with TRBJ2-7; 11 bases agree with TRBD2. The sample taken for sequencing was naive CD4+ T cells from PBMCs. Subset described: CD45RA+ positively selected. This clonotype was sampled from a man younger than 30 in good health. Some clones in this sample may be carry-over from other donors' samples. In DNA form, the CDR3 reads TGTGCCAGCAGCTTAGAGCGGCTAGCGGGAGGCGAGCAGTACTTC. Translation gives CASSLERLAGGEQYF.